The rows below give T cell receptor beta chains drawn from one sample of a study of blood T cell repertoires in COVID-19. Measured with immunoSEQ multiplex PCR; TCRdb has only the in-frame clones, and not every one. The table records more than 100,000 clones, around 90% of them present only once. Sequenced material: peripheral blood. The receptors shown here come from a woman aged 80 or over in a cohort sampled during active COVID-19. Both conserved end residues are part of each CDR3. A D gene is named only where the DNA matches it firmly. Some rows mark clone size as missing; the rest say once, few, many or name a class of expanded clone.

clone_size: .
d_call: .
j_call: TRBJ2-7
v_call: TRBV3-1/TRBV3-2
cdr3_aa: CASSFGDYEQYF
cdr3_nt: TGTGCCAGCAGCTTCGGAGACTACGAGCAGTACTTC

clone_size: .
d_call: TRBD2
j_call: TRBJ2-1
v_call: TRBV7-2
cdr3_aa: CASSPRPPLRSGSDEQFF
cdr3_nt: TGTGCCAGCAGCCCCCGGCCCCCCCTACGTAGCGGGAGCGATGAGCAGTTCTTC

clone_size: .
d_call: TRBD1
j_call: TRBJ2-7
v_call: TRBV4-1
cdr3_aa: CASSQDPAGRGYEQYF
cdr3_nt: TGCGCCAGCAGCCAAGATCCGGCGGGCAGGGGGTACGAGCAGTACTTC

clone_size: .
d_call: TRBD1
j_call: TRBJ1-6
v_call: TRBV28
cdr3_aa: CASSGTVEAPLHF
cdr3_nt: TGTGCCAGCAGTGGGACAGTCGAAGCACCCCTCCACTTT

clone_size: .
d_call: .
j_call: TRBJ2-3
v_call: TRBV20-1
cdr3_aa: CSASLRKTDTQYF
cdr3_nt: TGCAGTGCTAGTTTGCGGAAAACAGATACGCAGTATTTT

clone_size: .
d_call: TRBD2
j_call: TRBJ2-5
v_call: TRBV19
cdr3_aa: CASSIWLRLAGEETQYF
cdr3_nt: TGTGCCAGTAGTATTTGGCTGAGGCTAGCGGGAGAAGAGACCCAGTACTTC

clone_size: .
d_call: TRBD2
j_call: TRBJ2-5
v_call: TRBV24-1
cdr3_aa: CATSDPGTSGGRETQYF
cdr3_nt: TGTGCCACCAGTGATCCCGGGACTAGCGGGGGACGAGAGACCCAGTACTTC

clone_size: .
d_call: TRBD2
j_call: TRBJ2-1
v_call: TRBV5-4
cdr3_aa: CASRSGLADSYNEQFF
cdr3_nt: TGTGCCAGCAGGTCGGGACTAGCGGACTCCTACAATGAGCAGTTCTTC

clone_size: .
d_call: TRBD1
j_call: TRBJ1-1
v_call: TRBV5-1
cdr3_aa: CASSPGTGGSNTEAFF
cdr3_nt: TGCGCCAGCAGCCCCGGGACAGGGGGTTCGAACACTGAAGCTTTCTTT

clone_size: .
d_call: TRBD2
j_call: TRBJ2-3
v_call: TRBV6-5
cdr3_aa: CASGGRASQADTQYF
cdr3_nt: TGTGCCTCCGGCGGGAGGGCGAGTCAGGCAGATACGCAGTATTTT

clone_size: .
d_call: .
j_call: TRBJ2-5
v_call: TRBV30
cdr3_aa: CAWKGVAETQYF
cdr3_nt: TGTGCCTGGAAGGGAGTCGCAGAGACCCAGTACTTC

clone_size: .
d_call: .
j_call: TRBJ2-7
v_call: TRBV28
cdr3_aa: CASSLNRAPSYEQYF
cdr3_nt: TGTGCCAGCAGTCTTAACAGGGCCCCATCCTACGAGCAGTACTTC

clone_size: .
d_call: TRBD2
j_call: TRBJ2-1
v_call: TRBV28
cdr3_aa: CASRLTSGRAYNEQFF
cdr3_nt: TGTGCCAGCAGACTGACTAGCGGGAGGGCCTACAATGAGCAGTTCTTC

clone_size: .
d_call: TRBD1
j_call: TRBJ2-7
v_call: TRBV19
cdr3_aa: CASRNTGGEHHYEQYF
cdr3_nt: TGTGCCAGTAGGAACACAGGGGGCGAACACCATTACGAGCAGTACTTC

clone_size: .
d_call: TRBD2
j_call: TRBJ2-5
v_call: TRBV3-1/TRBV3-2
cdr3_aa: CASSRRGGLGETQYF
cdr3_nt: TGTGCCAGCAGCCGGCGGGGGGGCCTAGGAGAGACCCAGTACTTC

clone_size: once
d_call: TRBD1
j_call: TRBJ2-5
v_call: TRBV28
cdr3_aa: CASMTGYQKTQYF
cdr3_nt: TGTGCCAGTATGACAGGGTACCAGAAGACCCAGTACTTC

clone_size: .
d_call: .
j_call: TRBJ1-2
v_call: TRBV27
cdr3_aa: CASSSATVNYGYTF
cdr3_nt: TGTGCCAGCAGCTCAGCGACAGTTAACTATGGCTACACCTTC

clone_size: .
d_call: .
j_call: TRBJ2-3
v_call: TRBV24-1
cdr3_aa: CATTLRHREGTDTQYF
cdr3_nt: TGTGCCACCACCCTACGCCACAGGGAGGGGACAGATACGCAGTATTTT

clone_size: .
d_call: TRBD1
j_call: TRBJ1-4
v_call: TRBV5-4
cdr3_aa: CASSSQGAANEKLFF
cdr3_nt: TGTGCCAGCAGTTCTCAGGGGGCGGCTAATGAAAAACTGTTTTTT

clone_size: .
d_call: .
j_call: TRBJ1-1
v_call: TRBV3-1/TRBV3-2
cdr3_aa: CASSQQGAAFF
cdr3_nt: TGTGCCAGCAGCCAACAGGGTGCAGCTTTCTTT

clone_size: .
d_call: TRBD2
j_call: TRBJ2-5
v_call: TRBV18
cdr3_aa: CASSPVAGRLQETQYF
cdr3_nt: TGTGCCAGCTCACCAGTAGCGGGACGACTCCAAGAGACCCAGTACTTC

clone_size: .
d_call: .
j_call: TRBJ2-1
v_call: TRBV27
cdr3_aa: CASIQGGGAHNEQFF
cdr3_nt: TGTGCCAGCATCCAGGGGGGAGGCGCCCACAATGAGCAGTTCTTC

clone_size: few
d_call: .
j_call: TRBJ1-5
v_call: TRBV12-3/TRBV12-4
cdr3_aa: CASSLLGRGDQHF
cdr3_nt: TGTGCCAGCAGTTTACTAGGTCGGGGGGACCAGCATTTT

clone_size: once
d_call: TRBD1
j_call: TRBJ1-1
v_call: TRBV5-1
cdr3_aa: CASSPDRGLPSTEAFF
cdr3_nt: TGCGCCAGCAGCCCGGACAGGGGGCTCCCAAGCACTGAAGCTTTCTTT

clone_size: .
d_call: TRBD1
j_call: TRBJ1-6
v_call: TRBV18
cdr3_aa: CASSPRGGGNLGDSPLHF
cdr3_nt: TGTGCCAGCTCACCACGCGGAGGGGGCAACTTAGGTGATTCACCCCTCCACTTT

clone_size: .
d_call: .
j_call: TRBJ1-3
v_call: TRBV10-3
cdr3_aa: CAISESWGRQGNTIYF
cdr3_nt: TGTGCCATCAGTGAGAGTTGGGGGCGTCAAGGAAACACCATATATTTT

clone_size: .
d_call: .
j_call: TRBJ2-7
v_call: TRBV10-3
cdr3_aa: CAISTVLYEQYF
cdr3_nt: TGTGCCATCAGCACAGTCCTCTACGAGCAGTACTTC

clone_size: .
d_call: .
j_call: TRBJ1-5
v_call: TRBV2
cdr3_aa: CASSEAAAISNQPQHF
cdr3_nt: TGTGCCAGCAGTGAAGCAGCGGCGATTAGCAATCAGCCCCAGCATTTT

clone_size: .
d_call: .
j_call: TRBJ2-3
v_call: TRBV21-1
cdr3_aa: CASSHAGGPDTQYF
cdr3_nt: TGTGCCAGCAGCCATGCGGGGGGGCCAGATACGCAGTATTTT

clone_size: .
d_call: .
j_call: TRBJ1-1
v_call: TRBV6-5
cdr3_aa: CASSYGGGNTEAFF
cdr3_nt: TGTGCCAGCAGTTACGGGGGGGGAAACACTGAAGCTTTCTTT

clone_size: .
d_call: TRBD1
j_call: TRBJ2-5
v_call: TRBV5-1
cdr3_aa: CASSLETGAAGETQYF
cdr3_nt: TGCGCCAGCAGCTTGGAGACAGGGGCGGCGGGAGAGACCCAGTACTTC

clone_size: .
d_call: .
j_call: TRBJ1-2
v_call: TRBV21-1
cdr3_aa: CASSKDSGTGINYGYTF
cdr3_nt: TGTGCCAGCAGCAAAGATAGTGGGACAGGAATAAACTATGGCTACACCTTC

clone_size: once
d_call: .
j_call: TRBJ1-5
v_call: TRBV29-1
cdr3_aa: CSVITGGNQPQHF
cdr3_nt: TGCAGCGTTATAACAGGTGGCAATCAGCCCCAGCATTTT

clone_size: .
d_call: TRBD2
j_call: TRBJ2-1
v_call: TRBV7-8
cdr3_aa: CASLVGTSNNEQFF
cdr3_nt: TGTGCCAGCCTAGTAGGGACTAGCAACAATGAGCAGTTCTTC

clone_size: .
d_call: .
j_call: TRBJ2-3
v_call: TRBV7-9
cdr3_aa: CASSLGDTDTQYF
cdr3_nt: TGTGCCAGCAGCTTAGGCGACACAGATACGCAGTATTTT

clone_size: once
d_call: TRBD1
j_call: TRBJ2-2
v_call: TRBV9
cdr3_aa: CASSVGGTATGELFF
cdr3_nt: TGTGCCAGCAGCGTAGGTGGGACAGCCACCGGGGAGCTGTTTTTT

clone_size: .
d_call: .
j_call: TRBJ1-5
v_call: TRBV19
cdr3_aa: CASSLVGNNQPQHF
cdr3_nt: TGTGCCAGTAGTCTTGTGGGCAACAATCAGCCCCAGCATTTT

clone_size: .
d_call: .
j_call: TRBJ1-2
v_call: TRBV28
cdr3_aa: CASSSETARWSNYGYTF
cdr3_nt: TGTGCCAGCAGTTCGGAGACGGCCCGTTGGTCTAACTATGGCTACACCTTC

clone_size: .
d_call: .
j_call: TRBJ2-7
v_call: TRBV24-1
cdr3_aa: CATSDSPPGLGEQYF
cdr3_nt: TGTGCCACCAGTGATTCCCCGCCAGGGCTAGGCGAGCAGTACTTC

clone_size: .
d_call: TRBD2
j_call: TRBJ2-1
v_call: TRBV11-2
cdr3_aa: CASSWLPRGGNNEQFF
cdr3_nt: TGTGCCAGCAGCTGGCTCCCGCGGGGGGGAAATAATGAGCAGTTCTTC

clone_size: .
d_call: TRBD2
j_call: TRBJ2-3
v_call: TRBV5-1
cdr3_aa: CASSATSGGGNTQYF
cdr3_nt: TGCGCCAGCAGCGCGACTAGCGGGGGGGGAAATACGCAGTATTTT

clone_size: .
d_call: TRBD2
j_call: TRBJ2-3
v_call: TRBV7-7
cdr3_aa: CASSLAGDITDTQYF
cdr3_nt: TGTGCTAGCAGCTTAGCGGGGGACATCACAGATACGCAGTATTTT

clone_size: .
d_call: TRBD2
j_call: TRBJ2-1
v_call: TRBV7-2
cdr3_aa: CASPKRTSYGLFF
cdr3_nt: TGTGCCAGCCCGAAAAGGACTAGCTACGGGTTGTTCTTC

clone_size: once
d_call: .
j_call: TRBJ1-1
v_call: TRBV4-2
cdr3_aa: CASSQEWQGNTEAFF
cdr3_nt: TGTGCCAGCAGCCAAGAATGGCAGGGGAACACTGAAGCTTTCTTT

clone_size: .
d_call: TRBD2
j_call: TRBJ2-1
v_call: TRBV19
cdr3_aa: CASSILAGVGNEQFF
cdr3_nt: TGTGCCAGTAGTATTTTAGCGGGAGTGGGCAATGAGCAGTTCTTC

clone_size: .
d_call: .
j_call: TRBJ2-7
v_call: TRBV24-1
cdr3_aa: CATSDPPGDEQYF
cdr3_nt: TGTGCCACCAGTGACCCCCCCGGGGACGAGCAGTACTTC

clone_size: .
d_call: TRBD1
j_call: TRBJ1-5
v_call: TRBV11-2
cdr3_aa: CASSLGTGQPQHF
cdr3_nt: TGTGCCAGCAGCTTAGGGACAGGACAGCCCCAGCATTTT

clone_size: .
d_call: TRBD2
j_call: TRBJ2-5
v_call: TRBV5-4
cdr3_aa: CASSFGLAGQETQYF
cdr3_nt: TGTGCCAGCAGCTTTGGACTAGCGGGGCAAGAGACCCAGTACTTC

clone_size: once
d_call: TRBD1
j_call: TRBJ1-3
v_call: TRBV28
cdr3_aa: CASSIQGAGNTIYF
cdr3_nt: TGTGCCAGCAGTATACAGGGGGCTGGAAACACCATATATTTT

clone_size: .
d_call: .
j_call: TRBJ1-6
v_call: TRBV28
cdr3_aa: CASSSTMGAGNSPLHF
cdr3_nt: TGTGCCAGCAGTTCCACGATGGGGGCAGGTAATTCACCCCTCCACTTT

clone_size: .
d_call: TRBD1
j_call: TRBJ1-6
v_call: TRBV3-1/TRBV3-2
cdr3_aa: CASSQRGGQGRNSPLHF
cdr3_nt: TGTGCCAGCAGCCAAAGAGGTGGACAGGGCAGGAATTCACCCCTCCACTTT

clone_size: .
d_call: TRBD1
j_call: TRBJ1-2
v_call: TRBV14
cdr3_aa: CASSQNRQGLSGGYTF
cdr3_nt: TGTGCCAGCAGCCAAAATCGACAGGGGTTGTCGGGAGGCTACACCTTC

clone_size: .
d_call: .
j_call: TRBJ2-1
v_call: TRBV11-3
cdr3_aa: CASSLAGVANEQFF
cdr3_nt: TGTGCCAGCAGCTTAGCGGGGGTAGCCAATGAGCAGTTCTTC